These T cell receptor beta chains were read from a single sample in a study of post-analysis software for immune sequencing data. In TCRdb, the PCR reads were re-called with MiXCR into one record per CDR3 protein. Found here are approximately 730,000 distinct CDR3 sequences, about 32% of them singletons; the top ten hold around 0.6%. Sequencing used blood. Receptors were obtained from a girl aged 5-17 years with multiple sclerosis. Both conserved end residues are part of each CDR3. The order of the fields is clone size, D gene, J gene, V gene, CDR3 DNA, CDR3 protein. A D gene is named only where the DNA matches it firmly. Not all rows give a size; the values are once, few, many and, for expanded clones, a class.

abundance: few
d_gene: TRBD2
j_gene: TRBJ2-1
v_gene: TRBV5-1
CDR3nt: TGCGCCAGCAGCTTGGACGGGGGGGGCTCCTACAATGAGCAGTTCTTC
CDR3aa: CASSLDGGGSYNEQFF

abundance: .
d_gene: .
j_gene: TRBJ2-1
v_gene: TRBV12-3/TRBV12-4
CDR3nt: TGTGCCAGCAGGCAGGTCTCCAGCAATGAGCAGTTCTTC
CDR3aa: CASRQVSSNEQFF

abundance: .
d_gene: .
j_gene: TRBJ2-7
v_gene: TRBV24-1
CDR3nt: TGTGCCACCAGTGATTACCGGGCAGGGGCGGGCTACGAGCAGTACTTC
CDR3aa: CATSDYRAGAGYEQYF

abundance: .
d_gene: .
j_gene: TRBJ2-1
v_gene: TRBV21-1
CDR3nt: TGTGCCAGCAGCAAAGATCGCCTAGCGGCCAGGTTCTTC
CDR3aa: CASSKDRLAARFF

abundance: few
d_gene: .
j_gene: TRBJ1-4
v_gene: TRBV12-3/TRBV12-4
CDR3nt: TGTGCCAGCAGTTTAGACACGAGTAATGAAAAACTGTTTTTT
CDR3aa: CASSLDTSNEKLFF

abundance: .
d_gene: .
j_gene: TRBJ1-1
v_gene: TRBV7-2
CDR3nt: TGTGCCAGCAGCTTAGTTAGTTGGGGGATGAACACTGAAGCTTTCTTT
CDR3aa: CASSLVSWGMNTEAFF

abundance: few
d_gene: .
j_gene: TRBJ1-1
v_gene: TRBV4-1
CDR3nt: TGCGCCAGCAGCCAAGATTTTCGCCCTGAAGCTTTCTTT
CDR3aa: CASSQDFRPEAFF

abundance: .
d_gene: .
j_gene: TRBJ2-1
v_gene: TRBV20-1
CDR3nt: TGCAGTGCTGCCCAGGGTATAGAGCAGTTCTTC
CDR3aa: CSAAQGIEQFF

abundance: few
d_gene: .
j_gene: TRBJ1-4
v_gene: TRBV20-1
CDR3nt: TGCAGTGCTAGAGTTAGTACAAATGAAAAACTGTTTTTT
CDR3aa: CSARVSTNEKLFF

abundance: .
d_gene: .
j_gene: TRBJ1-4
v_gene: TRBV28
CDR3nt: TGTGCCAGCAGCTTCCCGCCCCATGAAAAACTGTTTTTT
CDR3aa: CASSFPPHEKLFF

abundance: .
d_gene: .
j_gene: TRBJ1-2
v_gene: TRBV2
CDR3nt: TGTGCCGTACCCGGGACATCTTCTCGCAACTATGGCTACACCTTC
CDR3aa: CAVPGTSSRNYGYTF

abundance: .
d_gene: .
j_gene: TRBJ1-2
v_gene: TRBV6-2/TRBV6-3
CDR3nt: TGTGCCAGCAGTTACGGAGTATATGGCGGGGCTAGCTATGGCTACACCTTC
CDR3aa: CASSYGVYGGASYGYTF

abundance: .
d_gene: .
j_gene: TRBJ2-4
v_gene: TRBV21-1
CDR3nt: TGTGCCAGCAGCAATACTCGTGAGGGCCTCGGCAAAAACATTCAGTACTTC
CDR3aa: CASSNTREGLGKNIQYF

abundance: few
d_gene: .
j_gene: TRBJ2-5
v_gene: TRBV11-3
CDR3nt: TGTGCCAGCAGCTCGGGGGTGGCGGGACTGCCCCCGGAGACCCAGTACTTC
CDR3aa: CASSSGVAGLPPETQYF

abundance: .
d_gene: .
j_gene: TRBJ2-3
v_gene: TRBV5-6
CDR3nt: TGTGCCAGCAGATCTACTGACAGCTACACAGATACGCAGTATTTT
CDR3aa: CASRSTDSYTDTQYF

abundance: many
d_gene: TRBD2
j_gene: TRBJ2-1
v_gene: TRBV10-3
CDR3nt: TGTGCCATCAGTATGAGAGGGCTAGCGGGGGCCAATGAGCAGTTCTTC
CDR3aa: CAISMRGLAGANEQFF

abundance: few
d_gene: .
j_gene: TRBJ2-1
v_gene: TRBV6-6
CDR3nt: TGTGCCAGCAGCACAGACAGCGCCTGGAATGAGCAGTTCTTC
CDR3aa: CASSTDSAWNEQFF

abundance: .
d_gene: .
j_gene: TRBJ1-6
v_gene: TRBV7-9
CDR3nt: TGTGCCAGCAGCGCGAGGGGGGACGTCCGCCACTTT
CDR3aa: CASSARGDVRHF

abundance: .
d_gene: TRBD2
j_gene: TRBJ2-3
v_gene: TRBV14
CDR3nt: TGCGCCAGCAGCCAAGACCGGGCCTTACTAGCGGGGGTCACAGATACGCAGTATTTT
CDR3aa: CASSQDRALLAGVTDTQYF

abundance: .
d_gene: .
j_gene: TRBJ2-7
v_gene: TRBV6-2/TRBV6-3
CDR3nt: TGTGCCAGCAGTTACGGATCAGGGGGGAGCGGGAGTTTGTACGAGCAGTACTTC
CDR3aa: CASSYGSGGSGSLYEQYF

abundance: .
d_gene: .
j_gene: TRBJ1-6
v_gene: TRBV7-2
CDR3nt: TGTGCCAGCAGCCCCAGGGGATATAATTCACCCCTCCACTTT
CDR3aa: CASSPRGYNSPLHF

abundance: few
d_gene: .
j_gene: TRBJ1-2
v_gene: TRBV5-1
CDR3nt: TGCGCCAGCAGCTTGGCCGTATACGAGGGTGTCAACTATGGCTACACCTTC
CDR3aa: CASSLAVYEGVNYGYTF

abundance: few
d_gene: TRBD1
j_gene: TRBJ2-4
v_gene: TRBV5-1
CDR3nt: TGCGCCAGCAGCCTCGGACAGGGGGCGGACGTGGCCAAAAACATTCAGTACTTC
CDR3aa: CASSLGQGADVAKNIQYF

abundance: few
d_gene: .
j_gene: TRBJ2-7
v_gene: TRBV24-1
CDR3nt: TGTGCCACCAGTACTCCACAGCCTCCGTACGAGCAGTACTTC
CDR3aa: CATSTPQPPYEQYF

abundance: few
d_gene: .
j_gene: TRBJ1-2
v_gene: TRBV28
CDR3nt: TGTGCCAGCAGTTTTGTCAGCTCAAACTATGGCTACACCTTC
CDR3aa: CASSFVSSNYGYTF

abundance: few
d_gene: TRBD2
j_gene: TRBJ2-1
v_gene: TRBV20-1
CDR3nt: TGCAGTGCTAGGGCCTACGGACTAGCGGGCTACAATGAGCAGTTCTTC
CDR3aa: CSARAYGLAGYNEQFF

abundance: .
d_gene: .
j_gene: TRBJ2-3
v_gene: TRBV28
CDR3nt: TGTGCCAGCAGTCCAGGAACCTCGGTCACAGATACGCAGTATTTT
CDR3aa: CASSPGTSVTDTQYF

abundance: few
d_gene: TRBD1
j_gene: TRBJ2-5
v_gene: TRBV6-5
CDR3nt: TGTGCCAGCAGAGAAAAGGGACAGGGGAGAGAGACCCAGTACTTC
CDR3aa: CASREKGQGRETQYF

abundance: few
d_gene: .
j_gene: TRBJ1-2
v_gene: TRBV14
CDR3nt: TGTGCCAGCAGGCCAAGCGTGCGGACCACTCATGGCTACACCTTC
CDR3aa: CASRPSVRTTHGYTF

abundance: .
d_gene: TRBD2
j_gene: TRBJ2-5
v_gene: TRBV9
CDR3nt: TGTGCCAGCAGCGTAATGCCTAGCGGGCAAGAGACCCAGTACTTC
CDR3aa: CASSVMPSGQETQYF

abundance: .
d_gene: .
j_gene: TRBJ2-7
v_gene: TRBV3-1
CDR3nt: TGTGCCAGCAGCCAAGAACCGGGCTACGAGCAGTACTTC
CDR3aa: CASSQEPGYEQYF

abundance: .
d_gene: .
j_gene: TRBJ2-6
v_gene: TRBV4-2
CDR3nt: TGTGCCAGCAGCCAAGATGAGGGTTGGGGGGCCAACGTCCTGGCTTTC
CDR3aa: CASSQDEGWGANVLAF

abundance: few
d_gene: .
j_gene: TRBJ2-3
v_gene: TRBV4-1
CDR3nt: TGCGCCAGCAGCCAAGGAGCCATTGATACGCAGTATTTT
CDR3aa: CASSQGAIDTQYF

abundance: .
d_gene: TRBD2
j_gene: TRBJ2-2
v_gene: TRBV3-1
CDR3nt: TGTGCCAGCAGCCAGGGACTAGGGAACACCGGGGAGCTGTTTTTT
CDR3aa: CASSQGLGNTGELFF

abundance: .
d_gene: .
j_gene: TRBJ1-2
v_gene: TRBV5-1
CDR3nt: TGCGCCAGCAGCCTGCAGGGGAGCTCTAACTATGGCTACACCTTC
CDR3aa: CASSLQGSSNYGYTF